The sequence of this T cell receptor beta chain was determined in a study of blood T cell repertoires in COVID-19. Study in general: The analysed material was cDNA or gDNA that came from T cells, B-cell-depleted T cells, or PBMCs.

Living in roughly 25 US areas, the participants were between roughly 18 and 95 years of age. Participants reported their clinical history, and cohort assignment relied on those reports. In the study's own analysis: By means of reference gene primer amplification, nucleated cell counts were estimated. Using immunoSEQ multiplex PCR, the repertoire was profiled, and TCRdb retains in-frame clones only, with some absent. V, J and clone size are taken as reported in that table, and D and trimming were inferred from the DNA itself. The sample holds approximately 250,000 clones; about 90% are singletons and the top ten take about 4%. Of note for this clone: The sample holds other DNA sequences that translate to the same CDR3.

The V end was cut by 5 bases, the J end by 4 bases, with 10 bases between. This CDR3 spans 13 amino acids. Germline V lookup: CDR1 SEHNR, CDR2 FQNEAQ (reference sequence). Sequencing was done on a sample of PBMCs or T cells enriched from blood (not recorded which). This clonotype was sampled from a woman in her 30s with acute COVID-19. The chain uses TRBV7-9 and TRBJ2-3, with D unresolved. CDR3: CASSPRGPDTQYF. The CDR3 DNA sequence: TGTGCCAGCAGCCCAAGAGGTCCAGATACGCAGTATTTT.